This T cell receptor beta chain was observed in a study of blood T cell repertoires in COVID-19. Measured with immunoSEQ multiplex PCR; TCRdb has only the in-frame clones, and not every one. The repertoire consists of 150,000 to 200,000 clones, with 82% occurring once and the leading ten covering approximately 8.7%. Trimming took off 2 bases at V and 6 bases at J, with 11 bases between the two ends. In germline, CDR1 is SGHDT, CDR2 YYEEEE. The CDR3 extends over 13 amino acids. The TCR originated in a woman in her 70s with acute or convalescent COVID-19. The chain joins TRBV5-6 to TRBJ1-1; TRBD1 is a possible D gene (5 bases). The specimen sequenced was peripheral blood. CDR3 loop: CASSLGAWAEAFF. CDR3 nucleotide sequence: TGTGCCAGCAGCTTAGGGGCTTGGGCTGAAGCTTTCTTT.